Below, 10 T cell receptor beta chains from the same sample are listed, as sequenced in a study of blood T cell repertoires in COVID-19. Some clones are missing from TCRdb's copy, which holds only in-frame ones; the method was immunoSEQ multiplex PCR. The sample shows under 250,000 clones, 80% to 90% of them seen only once. The specimen sequenced was PBMCs or T cells enriched from blood (not recorded which). Receptor source: a woman aged 25 to 39 who had been exposed to COVID-19.

The rearrangement links TRBV19 to TRBJ2-5; 9 bases agree with TRBD1. CDR1 is LNHDA, CDR2 SQIVND, per germline (reference sequence). The trim removed 1 base at V and 5 bases at J, leaving 5 bases unmatched. This CDR3 is 15 amino acids long. CDR3 region: CASSIAETGGETQYF. CDR3 nucleotides: TGTGCCAGTAGTATAGCTGAGACAGGGGGTGAGACCCAGTACTTC.

The chain is built from TRBV30 and TRBJ1-2, with D possibly being TRBD1 (6 bases). Trimming took off 3 bases at V and 8 bases at J, with 19 bases between the two ends. This CDR3 comprises 14 residues. Looked up from germline, CDR1 is GTSNPN and CDR2 is SVGIG (reference sequence). CDR3 DNA sequence: TGTGCCTGGAGCCTCACACGGGACATAGAAGGCTACACCTTC. Translated: CAWSLTRDIEGYTF.

This chain joins TRBV27 and TRBJ2-2; TRBD2 aligns across 9 bases. This CDR3 has 14 residues. CDR1 and CDR2 from the germline V gene are MNHEY and SMNVEV (reference sequence). V lost 8 bases and J lost 4; bases outside the gene matches: 5. The chain's CDR3 is CASGRLAVTGELFF. The CDR3 DNA sequence: TGTGCCAGCGGGAGACTAGCGGTCACCGGGGAGCTGTTTTTT.

The chain couples TRBV5-1 to TRBJ2-5, with TRBD2 matching 12 bases. Per germline, CDR1 SGHRS and CDR2 YFSETQ. V was clipped by 4 bases and J by 4 bases; unmatched bases: 8. This CDR3 is built from 16 residues. The CDR3 here is CASSLRLAGAPETQYF. CDR3 coding DNA: TGCGCCAGCAGCCTAAGACTAGCGGGAGCCCCAGAGACCCAGTACTTC.

The chain is built from TRBV5-1 and TRBJ2-2; D ambiguous. Trimming removed 0 bases from V and 5 bases from J, with 14 bases in between. CDR1 is SGHRS and CDR2 is YFSETQ in the germline V gene. The length of the CDR3 is 16 residues. CDR3 nucleotides: TGCGCCAGCAGCTTGGGACTGTCCAAAAGGACCGGGGAGCTGTTTTTT. The encoded protein is CASSLGLSKRTGELFF.

This chain connects TRBV18 to TRBJ1-1; tentatively, D is TRBD1 (6 bases). The germline V gene has CDR1 KGHSH and CDR2 LQKENI. The length of the CDR3 is 15 residues. Trimming removed 2 bases at V and 4 bases at J, with 14 bases between. As DNA, the CDR3 is TGTGCCAGCTCACCAATACAGGGAATAGGCACTGAAGCTTTCTTT. This sequence encodes CASSPIQGIGTEAFF.

J is TRBJ2-5 and V is TRBV28; 7 nucleotides match TRBD1. Germline V gene lookup returns CDR1 MDHEN and CDR2 SYDVKM. This CDR3 is built from 15 residues. V shed 7 bases and J 0 bases; nucleotides not matched to a gene: 8. The CDR3 reads CASNAGTVNQETQYF. The CDR3, as DNA: TGTGCCAGCAACGCCGGGACAGTCAACCAAGAGACCCAGTACTTC. The variable domain in full, completed from reference TRBV28 and TRBJ2-5, reads DVKVTQSSRYLVKRTGEKVFLECVQDMDHENMFWYRQDPGLGLRLIYFSYDVKMKEKGDIPEGYSVSREKKERFSLILESASTNQTSMYLCASNAGTVNQETQYFGPGTRLLVL.

This rearrangement joins TRBV28 to TRBJ1-3, with a possible D match to TRBD1 (5 bases). V shed 7 bases and J shed 3 bases, with 13 bases lying between them. The CDR3 contains 14 residues. CDR1 is MDHEN and CDR2 is SYDVKM in the germline V gene. The CDR3 DNA sequence: TGTGCCAGCAACGTCGGCCAGGGTGGAAACACCATATATTTT. It encodes CASNVGQGGNTIYF.

The count of this clone is one. This chain connects TRBV5-6 to TRBJ1-5; D is undetermined. From germline, CDR1 is SGHDT and CDR2 YYEEEE. Between the trimmed V and J ends, which lost 4 bases and 4 bases, there was a span of 15 bases. The CDR3 loop spans 15 amino acids. The DNA for the CDR3 is TGTGCCAGCAGCCCACGACGAGGCTGGAATCAGCCCCAGCATTTT. Translating gives CASSPRRGWNQPQHF. The complete variable domain, with remaining parts taken from reference TRBV5-6 and TRBJ1-5, reads DAGVTQSPTHLIKTRGQQVTLRCSPKSGHDTVSWYQQALGQGPQFIFQYYEEEERQRGNFPDRFSGHQFPNYSSELNVNALLLGDSALYLCASSPRRGWNQPQHFGDGTRLSIL.

This clone was observed once. The chain uses TRBV5-1 and TRBJ1-1, with a weak D call TRBD1 (5 bases). V was pared by 3 bases and J by 8 bases, with 11 bases between. The CDR3 contains 12 residues. CDR1 and CDR2 (germline): SGHRS, YFSETQ. In DNA form, the CDR3 reads TGCGCCAGCAGCTCTACCAGACAGGAAGCTTTCTTT. Its protein is CASSSTRQEAFF.